The rows below give T cell receptor beta chains drawn from one sample of a study of OX40 agonist ivuxolimab in advanced cancers. Data came from immunoSEQ multiplex PCR; TCRdb stores just in-frame clones and leaves some out. Altogether around 64,000 clones are present, about 90% being singletons, with the ten largest covering roughly 15%. Sequencing was performed on CD4+ or CD8+ T cells sorted from blood, taken in a trial of the OX40 agonist ivuxolimab. The receptors derive from an adult with an advanced solid tumor such as melanoma, head and neck, liver or kidney cancer. Each CDR3 is given with its conserved first and last residue. The order of the fields is CDR3 length, D gene, V gene, clone size, J gene, CDR3 protein, CDR3 DNA. D genes are given only for firm matches. Size tells how often a clone was seen (once, few, many) or the class of an expanded clone, and some rows leave it out.

14	.	TRBV27	.	TRBJ1-3	CASSLGGSGNTIYF	TGTGCCAGCAGTTTAGGTGGCTCTGGAAACACCATATATTTT
12	.	TRBV9	.	TRBJ2-2	CASSTDTGELFF	TGTGCCAGCTCTACGGACACCGGGGAGCTGTTTTTT
13	.	TRBV6-6	.	TRBJ2-7	CASSYSSSYEQYF	TGTGCCAGCAGTTACTCGTCCTCCTACGAGCAGTACTTC
19	.	TRBV18	once	TRBJ1-4	CASRTTGGSNIATNEKLFF	TGTGCCAGCCGAACCACCGGAGGATCTAACATTGCAACTAATGAAAAACTGTTTTTT
16	.	TRBV6-6	.	TRBJ2-4	CASSYSRAEGIYIQYF	TGTGCCAGCAGTTACTCGAGGGCCGAAGGGATATACATTCAGTACTTC
13	.	TRBV7-9	.	TRBJ2-7	CASSSGPNYEQYF	TGTGCCAGCAGTTCCGGGCCGAACTACGAGCAGTACTTC
13	.	TRBV10-2	.	TRBJ1-5	CASSVPGNQPQHF	TGCGCCAGCAGTGTCCCAGGGAATCAGCCCCAGCATTTT
16	TRBD1	TRBV5-5	.	TRBJ2-3	CASSLADRGGTDTQYF	TGTGCCAGCAGCTTGGCCGACAGGGGGGGCACAGATACGCAGTATTTT
14	.	TRBV5-1	.	TRBJ2-1	CASSLASGGNEQFF	TGCGCCAGCAGCTTGGCTTCGGGCGGGAATGAGCAGTTCTTC
16	TRBD2	TRBV13	.	TRBJ2-1	CASSLSSGRIFNEQFF	TGTGCCAGCAGTCTCTCTAGCGGGAGAATTTTCAATGAGCAGTTCTTC
15	TRBD1	TRBV14	once	TRBJ2-7	CASSQSWTGAYEQYF	TGTGCCAGCAGCCAATCTTGGACAGGGGCCTACGAGCAGTACTTC
14	TRBD1	TRBV5-6	once	TRBJ2-7	CASSSGQGLYEQYF	TGTGCCAGCAGCTCCGGACAGGGGCTCTACGAGCAGTACTTC
16	.	TRBV4-3	once	TRBJ2-7	CASSQGTSPTLYEQYF	TGCGCCAGCAGCCAAGGAACCAGTCCAACTCTGTACGAGCAGTACTTC
12	.	TRBV27	.	TRBJ1-5	CASSFLNQPQHF	TGTGCCAGCAGTTTTCTCAATCAGCCCCAGCATTTT
16	.	TRBV21-1	once	TRBJ2-7	CVQSGGRAGDRLQQYF	TGTGTCCAAAGCGGGGGGCGGGCAGGCGACCGGCTCCAGCAGTACTTC
11	.	TRBV5-4	once	TRBJ2-7	CASSSSGEQYF	.
15	.	TRBV27	.	TRBJ2-1	CASMLTSTIYNEQFF	TGTGCCAGCATGTTAACGAGTACCATCTACAATGAGCAGTTCTTC
16	TRBD1	TRBV4-2	.	TRBJ1-2	CASSHAGTDPNYGYTF	TGTGCCAGCAGCCATGCCGGGACAGATCCTAACTATGGCTACACCTTC
14	.	TRBV29-1	.	TRBJ2-7	CSVGGLDRSYEQYF	TGCAGCGTTGGGGGGCTGGACAGATCCTACGAGCAGTACTTC
18	TRBD2	TRBV15	.	TRBJ2-2	CATSRDYGGEGYTGELFF	TGTGCCACCAGCAGAGATTACGGCGGGGAGGGATACACCGGGGAGCTGTTTTTT
15	TRBD1	TRBV7-2	.	TRBJ2-7	CASSYSRDSSYEQYF	TGTGCCAGCAGTTACAGCAGGGACAGCTCCTACGAGCAGTACTTC
15	.	TRBV4-3	.	TRBJ2-7	CASSQLQTGPYEQYF	TGCGCCAGCAGCCAACTTCAGACAGGTCCCTACGAGCAGTACTTC
15	TRBD1	TRBV10-3	.	TRBJ1-1	CAISEMQGAGTEAFF	TGTGCCATCAGTGAGATGCAGGGGGCGGGCACTGAAGCTTTCTTT
14	TRBD1	TRBV28	once	TRBJ2-7	CASSPGQGGNEQYF	TGTGCCAGCAGTCCGGGACAGGGGGGCAACGAGCAGTACTTC
22	TRBD2	TRBV4-3	.	TRBJ2-1	CASSQDTTPGLARLRGYNEQFF	TGCGCCAGCAGCCAAGATACTACACCGGGACTAGCCCGACTCCGGGGATACAATGAGCAGTTCTTC
14	.	TRBV9	.	TRBJ2-5	CASSVRGNQETQYF	TGTGCCAGCAGCGTACGGGGCAACCAAGAGACCCAGTACTTC
14	.	TRBV15	.	TRBJ2-7	CATSYSRPGHEQYF	TGTGCCACCAGCTATTCGAGGCCCGGGCACGAGCAGTACTTC
15	.	TRBV28	.	TRBJ2-1	CASSLRGAREDEQFF	TGTGCCAGCTCCCTTAGAGGGGCCAGGGAAGATGAGCAGTTCTTC
16	.	TRBV11-2	once	TRBJ1-1	CASSLAAYRAGTEAFF	TGTGCCAGCAGCTTGGCGGCCTACAGGGCTGGCACTGAAGCTTTCTTT
12	.	TRBV2	.	TRBJ2-2	CASSDWAGELFF	TGTGCCAGCAGTGATTGGGCCGGGGAGCTGTTTTTT
13	TRBD1	TRBV6-6	.	TRBJ1-5	CAGQGLSNQPQHF	TGTGCCGGACAGGGGCTTAGCAATCAGCCCCAGCATTTT